Listed below are T cell receptor beta chains from one sample, sequenced in a study of blood T cell repertoires in COVID-19. The method was immunoSEQ multiplex PCR; TCRdb's version includes in-frame clones alone and lacks a portion of them. The sample carries around 94,000 clones, about 86% recorded once. The sample was peripheral blood. The receptors here all came from a man at least 80 years old with acute or convalescent COVID-19. CDR3s include the opening cysteine and the closing phenylalanine or tryptophan. A D gene is named only where the DNA matches it firmly. Not all rows give a size; the values are once, few, many and, for expanded clones, a class.

D	size	V	J	DNA	CDR3
.	.	TRBV6-5	TRBJ1-3	TGTGCCAGCAGTTACTACAGGGAAGGAAACACCATATATTTT	CASSYYREGNTIYF
.	.	TRBV19	TRBJ2-5	TGTGCCAGTAGTATAGTCGCTAGTGCGGAGACCCAGTACTTC	CASSIVASAETQYF
.	.	TRBV25-1	TRBJ1-1	TGTGCCAGCAGTAAGTACGACAAGAACACTGAAGCTTTCTTT	CASSKYDKNTEAFF
TRBD1	.	TRBV14	TRBJ2-6	TGTGCCAGCAGCCATCGACAGGGACGGGCTGGGGCCAACGTCCTGACTTTC	CASSHRQGRAGANVLTF
.	.	TRBV7-9	TRBJ1-4	TGTGCCAGCAGCGCACAAACCGGGACATGGAATGAAAAACTGTTTTTT	CASSAQTGTWNEKLFF
.	.	TRBV28	TRBJ1-1	TGTGCCAGCAGTTTATTAGGGGCGAACACTGAAGCTTTCTTT	CASSLLGANTEAFF
TRBD2	once	TRBV3-1/TRBV3-2	TRBJ2-3	TGTGCCAGCAGCCCCTGGCGGGAGGAGGTAGATACGCAGTATTTT	CASSPWREEVDTQYF
.	.	TRBV4-1	TRBJ1-1	TGCGCCAGCAGCCAGTACCCGGACGGGGATAACACTGAAGCTTTCTTT	CASSQYPDGDNTEAFF
.	.	TRBV28	TRBJ1-1	TGTGCCAGCAGTCCCTATTCAAACACTGAAGCTTTCTTT	CASSPYSNTEAFF
.	once	TRBV18	TRBJ1-1	TGTGCCAGCTCACCAATCGAGGGAGAAGCTTTCTTT	CASSPIEGEAFF
.	.	TRBV9	TRBJ1-1	TGTGCCAGCAGCGAAACGGGACACGGAAGAGAAGCTTTCTTT	CASSETGHGREAFF
TRBD2	.	TRBV27	TRBJ2-1	TGTGCCAGCAGGGGGGGAGGGCCGATCAATGAGCAGTTCTTC	CASRGGGPINEQFF
TRBD1	.	TRBV6-6	TRBJ1-2	TGTGCCAGCAGAAACGACAGGGGGTTCGGCTATGGCTACACCTTC	CASRNDRGFGYGYTF
.	.	TRBV7-9	TRBJ2-7	TGTGCCAGCAGCTCGGGACTTATCGAGCAGTACTTC	CASSSGLIEQYF
.	.	TRBV7-6	TRBJ2-7	TGTGCCAGCAGCTTAGTCACTCACGAGCAGTACTTC	CASSLVTHEQYF
TRBD2	.	TRBV29-1	TRBJ2-7	TGCAGCGTTGCACCGACTAGCGGCCTTTCCTACGAGCAGTACTTC	CSVAPTSGLSYEQYF
TRBD2	.	TRBV9	TRBJ2-3	TGTGCCAGCAGCGCTCCGGCCACCGGGACTAGCGGCACAGATACGCAGTATTTT	CASSAPATGTSGTDTQYF
.	once	TRBV23-1	TRBJ1-1	TGCGCCAGCAGTCAACACGACAACAGGGTGAACACTGAAGCTTTCTTT	CASSQHDNRVNTEAFF
.	.	TRBV29-1	TRBJ2-1	TGCAGCGTTCTGGGAGGTAGCTCCTACAATGAGCAGTTCTTC	CSVLGGSSYNEQFF
.	once	TRBV3-1/TRBV3-2	TRBJ2-1	TGTGCCAGCAGCCAAGAGGAGGGAGGAGCAATGGATGAGCAGTTCTTC	CASSQEEGGAMDEQFF
TRBD1	.	TRBV28	TRBJ1-2	TGTGCCAGCAGTTTGGCAGGGGGCCCCTATGGCTACACCTTC	CASSLAGGPYGYTF
TRBD2	.	TRBV11-3	TRBJ2-1	TGTGCCAGCAGCCCGGGAGGGCGGGACAATGAGCAGTTCTTC	CASSPGGRDNEQFF
TRBD1	.	TRBV6-6	TRBJ1-5	TGTGCCAGCAGTGACCGACAGGGGGTATATCAGCCCCAGCATTTT	CASSDRQGVYQPQHF
.	.	TRBV20-1	TRBJ2-5	TGCAGCGTCGCCAGGGGAGAGACCCAGTACTTC	CSVARGETQYF
TRBD2	.	TRBV27	TRBJ2-3	TGTGCCAGCAGTCCTCGCGGACTAGTGGGCACAGATACGCAGTATTTT	CASSPRGLVGTDTQYF
.	few	TRBV6-6	TRBJ2-1	TGTGCCAGCAAGGAGGGAACCTACAATGAGCAGTTCTTC	CASKEGTYNEQFF
.	.	TRBV4-1	TRBJ2-3	TGCGCCAGCAGCGGCGGAGGCCAAGCCGATACGCAGTATTTT	CASSGGGQADTQYF
.	few	TRBV6-5	TRBJ1-1	TGTGCCAGCACACGGTCCTCCTTGAACACTGAAGCTTTCTTT	CASTRSSLNTEAFF
.	once	TRBV27	TRBJ2-6	TGTGCCAGCAGTCTCGGGACTTATGGGGCCAACGTCCTGACTTTC	CASSLGTYGANVLTF
TRBD2	.	TRBV28	TRBJ2-7	TGTGCCAGCAGTTTAGTAGCGGGGGAGTACGAGCAGTACTTC	CASSLVAGEYEQYF
.	once	TRBV30	TRBJ2-2	TGTGCCTGGAGTGCGACGGGAACCGGGGAGCTGTTTTTT	CAWSATGTGELFF
TRBD1	once	TRBV19	TRBJ2-7	TGTGCCAGTAGTATCCGGGAGACAGGGGGCTACGAGCAGTACTTC	CASSIRETGGYEQYF
TRBD1	.	TRBV19	TRBJ1-5	TGTGCCAGTAGTCCCGCAGGGGGGACCCAGCCCCAGCATTTT	CASSPAGGTQPQHF
.	.	TRBV10-3	TRBJ2-3	TGTGCCACCCGAGCGGAGACAGGCCCAGATACGCAGTATTTT	CATRAETGPDTQYF
TRBD2	.	TRBV28	TRBJ2-7	TGTGCCAGCAGTTTTATCCCCGGACTAGCGGGATACTCCTACGAGCAGTACTTC	CASSFIPGLAGYSYEQYF
TRBD1	.	TRBV4-3	TRBJ1-1	TGCGCCAGCAGCCAATGGCCAGGGGGCTCTATGGCTTTCTTT	CASSQWPGGSMAFF
.	.	TRBV19	TRBJ1-3	TGTGCCAGTACACTCGGGGGGACTGGAAACACCATATATTTT	CASTLGGTGNTIYF
TRBD2	.	TRBV5-1	TRBJ2-7	TGCGCCAGCAGCTTGGGAGCTAGCGGAGCGAGCTCCTACGAGCAGTACTTC	CASSLGASGASSYEQYF
TRBD2	.	TRBV24-1	TRBJ2-7	TGTGCCACCAGTGAGCGGCCCGGGACTAGCGGAACCTACGAGCAGTACTTC	CATSERPGTSGTYEQYF
TRBD1	.	TRBV2	TRBJ1-1	TGTGCCAGCAGCTGGGACAGTGTGGGGTCGGACACTGAAGCTTTCTTT	CASSWDSVGSDTEAFF
.	.	TRBV13	TRBJ2-7	TGTGCCAGCAGCTTAAGCCCGGGACTCACCACTGGGTACGAGCAGTACTTC	CASSLSPGLTTGYEQYF
.	.	TRBV5-4	TRBJ2-1	TGTGCCAGCAGCTTGAAAGCTGTGGATGAGCAGTTCTTC	CASSLKAVDEQFF
.	few	TRBV19	TRBJ2-7	TGTGCCAGTAGTACGGTCGGGGGGCCCTACGAGCAGTACTTC	CASSTVGGPYEQYF
.	.	TRBV18	TRBJ2-5	TGTGCCAGCTCACCTAGGACCAGAGGGTTATCAGAGACCCAGTACTTC	CASSPRTRGLSETQYF
.	.	TRBV7-8	TRBJ2-5	TGTGCCAGCAGCTTAGGACAGAGACAAGAGACCCAGTACTTC	CASSLGQRQETQYF
.	.	TRBV5-4	TRBJ2-2	TGTGCCAGCAGCTTGATTCAGGAGAACACCGGGGAGCTGTTTTTT	CASSLIQENTGELFF